The following is a T cell receptor beta chain sequence with its context. The sample comes from a study of blood T cell repertoires in COVID-19. Study-wide context: Samples representing acute and convalescent COVID-19 were sourced from the United States, Italy and Spain. PBMCs, B-cell-depleted T cells, or T cells were the source of the cDNA or gDNA that made up the material.

Authors' analysis steps: Researchers report that nucleated cell counts were estimated from reference gene primer amplification. Measured with immunoSEQ multiplex PCR; TCRdb has only the in-frame clones, and not every one. The V and J calls and clone size come from that table; D and trimming were worked out from the DNA. This table holds approximately 180,000 clones, 90% found once. This CDR3 region has 13 residues. V was clipped by 4 bases and J by 0 bases, with 6 bases between them. In germline, CDR1 is SGHAT, CDR2 FQNNGV. Sequencing input: peripheral blood. This clonotype was obtained from a man in his fifties with acute or convalescent COVID-19. This sequence joins TRBV11-2 and TRBJ1-1; D gene unclear. The CDR3 DNA reads as TGTGCCAGCAGCTCCGCTATGAACACTGAAGCTTTCTTT. Amino acid sequence: CASSSAMNTEAFF.